This T cell receptor beta chain was profiled in a study of T cells in Graves' hyperthyroidism and ophthalmopathy. Whole-study results and caveats: The majority of expanded thyroid clonotypes above 0.001 also appeared in blood. In validation, the model predicted ophthalmopathy. These predictions came a median approximately 5.9 months before onset.

Ten or more counts support this clonotype. The antigen is unknown. The source material, RNA transcripts, was used to amplify TCR beta CDR3 regions. HTBI primers were used for first-round RT-PCR of the TCR CDR3. TCRdb passed the multiplex PCR reads through MiXCR, listing each CDR3 protein once. The sample includes 300,000 to 400,000 distinct CDR3 sequences, 14% of them seen just once. V lost 4 bases and J 4 bases, leaving 10 bases between the germline ends. The CDR3 runs 14 residues. Germline V gene data show CDR1 as MNHEY and CDR2 as SMNVEV (reference sequence). Those patients with uncontrolled infection, other autoimmune disease, pregnancy or lactation were excluded.

The sequence was obtained from an older woman with Graves' hyperthyroidism. Sample: blood. The chain carries TRBV27 and TRBJ1-4; D remains ambiguous. DNA of the CDR3: TGTGCCAGCAGTTCACAAGCGTTTAATGAAAAACTGTTTTTT. This gives the protein CASSSQAFNEKLFF.